One and the same sample provided the 15 T cell receptor beta chains below, sequenced in a study of response to subunit inactivated influenza vaccine. Using its own MiXCR run on the RT-PCR reads, TCRdb lists one record per CDR3 protein. The sample holds roughly 790,000 distinct CDR3 sequences, approximately 22% seen once. The sample in question was PBMCs from blood, obtained more than 4 days after vaccination. These receptors were obtained from a man aged 50-60 years who received an inactivated influenza vaccine.

This clonotype was counted a few times. This chain uses TRBV6-1 with TRBJ1-5; 11 nucleotides agree with TRBD1. J gave up 0 bases and V 9 bases, and 4 bases lay outside the gene matches. Germline V gene data show CDR1 as MNHNS and CDR2 as SASEGT. The CDR3 has 15 residues. CDR3 DNA sequence: TGTGCCAGAAGGGACAGGGGGAATAGCAATCAGCCCCAGCATTTT. Translating it yields CARRDRGNSNQPQHF.

Worth noting for this clonotype: At one end the junction does not follow the germline gene, possibly because of a read error. V is TRBV5-6 and J is TRBJ1-5; no reliable D call. The CDR3 sequence is 12 residues long. CDR1 SGHDT and CDR2 YYEEEE come from the germline V gene. The CDR3, as DNA: TGTGTCAGCAGCTTGCAAGGACGGGCCCAGCATTTT. Residues: CVSSLQGRAQHF.

The rearrangement uses TRBV29-1 and TRBJ2-1; D is ambiguous. Germline V gene sequence: CDR1 SQVTM, CDR2 ANQGSEA. CDR3 length: 13 residues. Between the trimmed V and J ends, which lost 3 bases and 0 bases, there was a span of 6 bases. The CDR3 is CSVEGISYNEQFF. CDR3 DNA: TGCAGCGTTGAGGGTATCTCCTACAATGAGCAGTTCTTC.

This clonotype turned up a few times. This rearrangement joins TRBV7-2 to TRBJ2-7; D uncertain. The V gene's germline CDR1 is SGHTA and CDR2 FQGNSA. V gave up 2 bases and J gave up 3 bases, with 8 bases separating them. The CDR3 is 13 residues long. CDR3 loop: CASSLLKFYEQYF. The CDR3 DNA reads as TGTGCCAGCAGCTTATTAAAGTTCTACGAGCAGTACTTC.

This clonotype occurred a few times. J is TRBJ2-5 and V is TRBV12-3 or TRBV12-4, with D possibly TRBD2 on 6 matching bases. The V gene lost 5 bases and the J gene lost 5 bases, with 9 bases spanning the gap. The CDR3 totals 12 residues. Here the CDR3 DNA reads TGTGCCAGCAGTATAGGAGGGGAGACCCAGTACTTC. The encoded protein is CASSIGGETQYF.

This clonotype was detected only a few times. The chain is built from TRBV4-2 and TRBJ2-7, with TRBD1 matching 7 bases. Germline V gene data show CDR1 as LGHNA and CDR2 as YNFKEQ. V trimming: 0 bases; J trimming: 3 bases; junction bases outside the gene matches: 2. This CDR3 has 14 amino acids. In DNA, the CDR3 is TGTGCCAGCAGCCAAGAACCAGGGGGCTACGAGCAGTACTTC. Residues: CASSQEPGGYEQYF.

V usage is TRBV7-6 and J usage is TRBJ2-5, with 9 bases identical to TRBD1. From germline, CDR1 is SGHVS and CDR2 FNYEAQ. CDR3 length: 18 residues. V was pared by 1 base and J by 5 bases, with 14 bases of the junction left unmatched. The CDR3 coding sequence is TGTGCCAGCAGCTTAGACTTGGACAGGGGAGGACAAACGGAGACCCAGTACTTC. Its protein product is CASSLDLDRGGQTETQYF.

J is TRBJ1-2 and V is TRBV7-6; a possible D gene is TRBD1 (5 bases). Trimming cost V 2 bases and J 2 bases, with 12 bases left between them. Germline loops: CDR1 SGHVS, CDR2 FNYEAQ. This CDR3 has 15 residues. DNA of the CDR3: TGTGCCAGCAGCTTATTAGCTGCAGGGAACTATGGCTACACCTTC. It codes for CASSLLAAGNYGYTF.

V gene TRBV7-2 combines with J gene TRBJ2-7; D tentatively reads TRBD1 or TRBD2 (5 bases each). V gave up 5 bases and J gave up 3 bases, with 17 bases separating them. Germline values: CDR1 SGHTA, CDR2 FQGNSA. The CDR3 covers 15 residues. The chain's CDR3 is CASSRDGEKSYEQYF. DNA of the CDR3: TGTGCCAGCAGCCGGGACGGCGAAAAGAGCTACGAGCAGTACTTC.

The V call is TRBV5-1, the J call TRBJ1-2, with a weak D call TRBD1 (5 bases). CDR1 and CDR2 (germline): SGHRS, YFSETQ. The CDR3 sequence is 14 residues long. V was clipped by 2 bases and J by 8 bases, with 16 bases between them. In DNA form, the CDR3 reads TGCGCCAGCAGCTTAGGGGTTGCAGAAAGAGGCTACACCTTC. Protein sequence: CASSLGVAERGYTF.

This clonotype occurred a few times. The chain employs TRBV6-5 and TRBJ2-7, with 11 bases lining up with TRBD2. CDR1 and CDR2 (germline): MNHEY, SVGAGI. The V and J ends lost 4 bases and 2 bases, in that order; junction bases with no gene match: 7. The CDR3 consists of 16 residues. This CDR3 reads CASSSLTSGEPYEQYF. For the CDR3, the DNA is TGTGCCAGCAGTTCCCTGACTAGCGGGGAACCCTACGAGCAGTACTTC.

This chain links TRBV9 with TRBJ2-4; D not resolved. Germline V gene data show CDR1 as SGDLS and CDR2 as YYNGEE. V was shortened by 0 bases and J by 8 bases, with 12 bases between the two germline ends. The CDR3 sequence is 14 residues long. CDR3 sequence reads: CASSVGQSVYIQYF. CDR3 nucleotides: TGTGCCAGCAGCGTAGGGCAGTCGGTATACATTCAGTACTTC.

This clonotype was counted many times. The chain couples TRBV7-2 to TRBJ1-1; TRBD1 aligns across 8 bases. The length of the CDR3 is 14 residues. Germline V gives CDR1 SGHTA, CDR2 FQGNSA. Trimming took 4 bases from V and 5 from J; bases not matched to a gene: 6. The CDR3 DNA reads as TGTGCCAGCAGCTCAATCAACAGGGGGACTGAAGCTTTCTTT. Translation: CASSSINRGTEAFF.

This clonotype was counted ten times or more. At one boundary the junction diverges from the germline segment, which might be a read error. The J gene is TRBJ2-3, the V gene TRBV7-7, with D unclear. The germline CDR1 and CDR2 sequences are SSHAT and FNYEAQ (reference sequence). The CDR3 length is 15 residues. CDR3 in DNA: TGTGCTAGCAGCCAGCACGGCCGTAGCACAGATACGCAGTATTTT. It yields the protein CASSQHGRSTDTQYF.

V is TRBV20-1 and J is TRBJ2-3, with D hard to call. The ends were cut back, 2 bases at V and 5 bases at J, with 14 bases in the middle. Germline V CDR1 and CDR2: DFQATT, SNEGSKA (reference sequence). This CDR3 contains 14 residues. The CDR3 nucleotides read TGCAGTGCTAGAAGGCCGACGCAGAGAGATACGCAGTATTTT. This gives the protein CSARRPTQRDTQYF.